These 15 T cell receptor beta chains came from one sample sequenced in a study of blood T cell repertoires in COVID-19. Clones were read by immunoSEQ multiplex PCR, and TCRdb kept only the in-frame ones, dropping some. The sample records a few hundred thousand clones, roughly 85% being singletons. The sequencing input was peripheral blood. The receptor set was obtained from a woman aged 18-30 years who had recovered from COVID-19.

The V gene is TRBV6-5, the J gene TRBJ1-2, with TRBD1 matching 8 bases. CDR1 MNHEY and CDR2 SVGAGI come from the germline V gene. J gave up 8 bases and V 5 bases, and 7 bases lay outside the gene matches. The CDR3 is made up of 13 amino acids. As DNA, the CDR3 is TGTGCCAGCAGTCCAACAGGGGGACGAGGCTACACCTTC. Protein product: CASSPTGGRGYTF.

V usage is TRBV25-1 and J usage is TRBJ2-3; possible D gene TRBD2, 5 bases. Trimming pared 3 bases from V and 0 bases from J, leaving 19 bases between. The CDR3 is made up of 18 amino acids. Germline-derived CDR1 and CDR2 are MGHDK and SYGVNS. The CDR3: CASSDPVGETISTDTQYF. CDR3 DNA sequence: TGTGCCAGCAGTGACCCCGTCGGGGAGACGATAAGCACAGATACGCAGTATTTT.

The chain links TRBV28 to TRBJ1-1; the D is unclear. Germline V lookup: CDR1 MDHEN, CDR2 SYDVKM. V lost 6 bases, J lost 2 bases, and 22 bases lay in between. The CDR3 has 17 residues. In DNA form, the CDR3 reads TGTGCCAGCAGAGCCCGGGGTGGAGTGTACGGAAACACTGAAGCTTTCTTT. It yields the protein CASRARGGVYGNTEAFF.

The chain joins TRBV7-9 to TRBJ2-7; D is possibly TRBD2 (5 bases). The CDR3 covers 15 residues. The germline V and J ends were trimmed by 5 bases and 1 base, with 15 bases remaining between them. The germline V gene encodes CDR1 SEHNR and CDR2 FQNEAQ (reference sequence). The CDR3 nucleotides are TGTGCCAGCAGCACTAAAGGGAGATCGTCCTACGAGCAGTACTTC. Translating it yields CASSTKGRSSYEQYF.

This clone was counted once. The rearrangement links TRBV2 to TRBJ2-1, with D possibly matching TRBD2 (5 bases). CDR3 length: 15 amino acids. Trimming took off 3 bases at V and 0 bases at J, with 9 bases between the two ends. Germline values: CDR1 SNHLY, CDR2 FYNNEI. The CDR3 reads CASSDSAASYNEQFF. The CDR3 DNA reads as TGTGCCAGCAGTGATTCAGCGGCCTCCTACAATGAGCAGTTCTTC.

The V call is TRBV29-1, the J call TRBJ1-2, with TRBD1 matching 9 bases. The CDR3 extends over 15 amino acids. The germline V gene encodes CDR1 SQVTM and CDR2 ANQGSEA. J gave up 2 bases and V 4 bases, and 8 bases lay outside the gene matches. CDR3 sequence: CSVGGGQGTNYGYTF. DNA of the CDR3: TGCAGCGTTGGTGGAGGACAGGGGACCAACTATGGCTACACCTTC. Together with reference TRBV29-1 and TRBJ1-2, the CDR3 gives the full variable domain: SAVISQKPSRDICQRGTSLTIQCQVDSQVTMMFWYRQQPGQSLTLIATANQGSEATYESGFVIDKFPISRPNLTFSTLTVSNMSPEDSSIYLCSVGGGQGTNYGYTFGSGTRLTVV.

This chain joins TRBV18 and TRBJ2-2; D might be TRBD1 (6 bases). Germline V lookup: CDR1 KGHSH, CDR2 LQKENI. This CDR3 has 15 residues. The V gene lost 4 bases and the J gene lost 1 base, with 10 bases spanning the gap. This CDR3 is CASSQMTGNTGELFF. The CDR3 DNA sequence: TGTGCCAGCTCACAAATGACAGGGAACACCGGGGAGCTGTTTTTT.

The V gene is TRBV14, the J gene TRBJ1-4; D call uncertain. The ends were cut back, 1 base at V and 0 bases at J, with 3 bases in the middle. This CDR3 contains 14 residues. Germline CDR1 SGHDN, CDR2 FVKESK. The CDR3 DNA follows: TGTGCCAGCAGCCAAGTCACAACTAATGAAAAACTGTTTTTT. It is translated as CASSQVTTNEKLFF.

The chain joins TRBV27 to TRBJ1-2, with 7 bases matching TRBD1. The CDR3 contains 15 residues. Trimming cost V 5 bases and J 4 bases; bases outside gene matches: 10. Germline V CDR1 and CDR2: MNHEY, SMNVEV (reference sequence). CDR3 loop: CASSLRTGVGYGYTF. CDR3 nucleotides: TGTGCCAGCAGTCTACGGACAGGCGTCGGCTATGGCTACACCTTC.

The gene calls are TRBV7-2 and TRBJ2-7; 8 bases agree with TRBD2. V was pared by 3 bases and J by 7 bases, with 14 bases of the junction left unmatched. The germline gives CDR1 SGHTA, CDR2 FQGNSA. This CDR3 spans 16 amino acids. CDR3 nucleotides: TGTGCCAGCAGCTTCTGGCGGGCAGCGGGGGTCGGGGAGCAGTACTTC. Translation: CASSFWRAAGVGEQYF.

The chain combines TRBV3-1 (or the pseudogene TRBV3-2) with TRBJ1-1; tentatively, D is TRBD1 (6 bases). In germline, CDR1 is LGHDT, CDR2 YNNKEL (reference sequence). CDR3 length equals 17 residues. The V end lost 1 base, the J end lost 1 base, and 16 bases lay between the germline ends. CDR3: CASSQVGNRAGNTEAFF. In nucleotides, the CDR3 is TGTGCCAGCAGCCAAGTCGGAAACAGGGCCGGGAACACTGAAGCTTTCTTT.

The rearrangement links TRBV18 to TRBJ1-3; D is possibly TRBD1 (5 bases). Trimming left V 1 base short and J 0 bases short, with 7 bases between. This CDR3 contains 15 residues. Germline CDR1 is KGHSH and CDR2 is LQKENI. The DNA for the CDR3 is TGTGCCAGCTCACCACGACAGCTCTCTGGAAACACCATATATTTT. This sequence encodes CASSPRQLSGNTIYF.

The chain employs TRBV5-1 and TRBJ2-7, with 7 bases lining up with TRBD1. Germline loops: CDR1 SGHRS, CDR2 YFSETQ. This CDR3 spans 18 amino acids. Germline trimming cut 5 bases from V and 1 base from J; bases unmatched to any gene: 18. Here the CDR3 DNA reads TGCGCCAGCAGAGGATCGAGCAGGGGGAGCCCTCAATCCTACGAGCAGTACTTC. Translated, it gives CASRGSSRGSPQSYEQYF.

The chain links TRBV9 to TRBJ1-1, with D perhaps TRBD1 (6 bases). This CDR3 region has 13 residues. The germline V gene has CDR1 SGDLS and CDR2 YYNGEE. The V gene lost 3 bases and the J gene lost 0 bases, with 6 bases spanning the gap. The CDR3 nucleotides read TGTGCCAGCAGCGCAGGGGTGAACACTGAAGCTTTCTTT. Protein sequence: CASSAGVNTEAFF.

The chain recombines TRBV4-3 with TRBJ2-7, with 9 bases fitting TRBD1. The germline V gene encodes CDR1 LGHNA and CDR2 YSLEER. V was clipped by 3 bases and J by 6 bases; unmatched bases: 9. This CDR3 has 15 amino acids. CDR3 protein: CASSQGTGRLSEQYF. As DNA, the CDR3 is TGCGCCAGCAGCCAGGGGACAGGGAGGCTTAGCGAGCAGTACTTC.